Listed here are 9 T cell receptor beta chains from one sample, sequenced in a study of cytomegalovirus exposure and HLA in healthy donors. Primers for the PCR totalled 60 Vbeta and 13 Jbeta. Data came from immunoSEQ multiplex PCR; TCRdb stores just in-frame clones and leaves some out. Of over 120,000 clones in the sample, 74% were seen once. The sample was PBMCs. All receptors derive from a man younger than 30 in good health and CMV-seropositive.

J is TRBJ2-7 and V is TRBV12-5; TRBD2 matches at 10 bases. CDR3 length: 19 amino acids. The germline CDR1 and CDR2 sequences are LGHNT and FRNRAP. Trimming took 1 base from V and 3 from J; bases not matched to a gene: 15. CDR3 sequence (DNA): TGTGCTAGTGGTTTGGGGGGGAAAAAAGTTGCTAGCGGGAGCTACGAGCAGTACTTC. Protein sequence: CASGLGGKKVASGSYEQYF.

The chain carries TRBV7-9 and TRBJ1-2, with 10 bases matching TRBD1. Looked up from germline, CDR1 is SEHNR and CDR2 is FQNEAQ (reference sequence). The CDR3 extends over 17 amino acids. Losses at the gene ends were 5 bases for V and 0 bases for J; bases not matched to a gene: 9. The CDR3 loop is CASSPGTGAYTNYGYTF. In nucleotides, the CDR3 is TGTGCCAGCAGCCCCGGGACAGGGGCCTACACTAACTATGGCTACACCTTC.

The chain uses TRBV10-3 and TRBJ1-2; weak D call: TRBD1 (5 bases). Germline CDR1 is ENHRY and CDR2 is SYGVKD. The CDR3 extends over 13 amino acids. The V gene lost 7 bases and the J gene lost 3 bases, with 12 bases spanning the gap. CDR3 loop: CAINPAGDYGYTF. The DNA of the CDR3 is TGTGCCATCAATCCCGCGGGGGACTATGGCTACACCTTC.

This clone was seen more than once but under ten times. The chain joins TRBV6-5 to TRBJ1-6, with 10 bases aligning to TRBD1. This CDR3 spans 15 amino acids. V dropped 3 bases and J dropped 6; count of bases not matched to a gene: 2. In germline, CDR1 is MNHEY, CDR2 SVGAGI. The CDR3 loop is CASSYRQGANSPLHF. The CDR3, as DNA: TGTGCCAGCAGTTATCGACAGGGGGCTAATTCACCCCTCCACTTT.

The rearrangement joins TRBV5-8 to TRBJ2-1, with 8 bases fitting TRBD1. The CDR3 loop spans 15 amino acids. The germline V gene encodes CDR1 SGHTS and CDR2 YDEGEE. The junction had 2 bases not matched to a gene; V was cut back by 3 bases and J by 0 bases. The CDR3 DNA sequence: TGTGCCAGCAGCTCTGGGACAGGCTCCTACAATGAGCAGTTCTTC. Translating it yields CASSSGTGSYNEQFF.

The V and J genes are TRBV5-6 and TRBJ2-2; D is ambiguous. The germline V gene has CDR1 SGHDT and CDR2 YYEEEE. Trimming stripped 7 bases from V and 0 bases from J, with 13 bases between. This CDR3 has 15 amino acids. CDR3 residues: CASQVGQSNTGELFF. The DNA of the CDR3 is TGTGCCAGCCAGGTTGGGCAGTCGAACACCGGGGAGCTGTTTTTT. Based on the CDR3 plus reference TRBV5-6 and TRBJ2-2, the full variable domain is DAGVTQSPTHLIKTRGQQVTLRCSPKSGHDTVSWYQQALGQGPQFIFQYYEEEERQRGNFPDRFSGHQFPNYSSELNVNALLLGDSALYLCASQVGQSNTGELFFGEGSRLTVL.

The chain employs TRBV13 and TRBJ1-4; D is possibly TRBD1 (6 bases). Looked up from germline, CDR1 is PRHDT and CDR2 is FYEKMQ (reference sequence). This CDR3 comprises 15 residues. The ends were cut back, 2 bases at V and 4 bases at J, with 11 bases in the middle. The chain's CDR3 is CASSLTGRFNEKLFF. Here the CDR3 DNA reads TGTGCCAGCAGCTTAACAGGGCGATTTAATGAAAAACTGTTTTTT. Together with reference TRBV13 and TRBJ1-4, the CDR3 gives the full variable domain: AAGVIQSPRHLIKEKRETATLKCYPIPRHDTVYWYQQGPGQDPQFLISFYEKMQSDKGSIPDRFSAQQFSDYHSELNMSSLELGDSALYFCASSLTGRFNEKLFFGSGTQLSVL.

CDR3 in amino acids: CASSLQDSPGSYEQYF. The CDR3 DNA sequence: TGTGCCAGCAGCCTCCAGGACTCTCCCGGCTCCTACGAGCAGTACTTC. J is TRBJ2-7 and V is TRBV7-2, with D maybe TRBD2 (5 bases). CDR3 size: 16 residues. Germline CDR1 SGHTA, CDR2 FQGNSA. The V and J ends lost 5 bases and 0 bases respectively, with 17 bases between them.

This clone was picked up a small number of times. The DNA of the CDR3 is TGTGCCAGCAGTCACAGGGGGCCTACAGATACGCAGTATTTT. It specifies CASSHRGPTDTQYF. The chain has TRBV27 and TRBJ2-3, with 9 bases that match TRBD1. V shed 5 bases, J shed 3 bases, and the junction held 3 bases outside the gene matches. This CDR3 contains 14 residues. Germline CDR1 reads MNHEY; CDR2 reads SMNVEV (reference sequence).